The 9 T cell receptor beta chains listed next were all sequenced from one sample in a study of control samples from healthy donors and cancer patients. Here immunoSEQ multiplex PCR was the method, and the copy in TCRdb shows in-frame clones only, minus some. Counted here are 98,000 or so clones, approximately 82% occurring once; the ten biggest clones make up around 6.4%. The sequenced sample was blood. The receptors were gathered from a man in his late teens or twenties in good health.

V and J are TRBV27 and TRBJ2-1; 10 nucleotides line up with TRBD2. With 6 bases clipped from V and 7 bases from J, the junction kept 15 bases outside the gene matches. CDR1 is MNHEY and CDR2 is SMNVEV in the germline V gene (reference sequence). The CDR3 is made up of 17 amino acids. The CDR3, as DNA: TGTGCCAGCAGCCTCCCCATAGAGCGGGGGGGAAGAAATGAGCAGTTCTTC. Translating it yields CASSLPIERGGRNEQFF.

The genes are TRBV19 and TRBJ2-2, with a possible D match to TRBD2 (5 bases). Germline V lookup: CDR1 LNHDA, CDR2 SQIVND (reference sequence). CDR3 length: 14 residues. V lost 3 bases and J lost 4, with 9 bases in between. As DNA, the CDR3 is TGTGCCAGTAGTATGAGGGAAGGCACCGGGGAGCTGTTTTTT. Its protein is CASSMREGTGELFF.

V gene TRBV19 combines with J gene TRBJ2-5, with D possibly matching TRBD1 (5 bases). Germline-derived CDR1 and CDR2 are LNHDA and SQIVND (reference sequence). V was shortened by 3 bases and J by 5 bases, with 10 bases between the two germline ends. The CDR3 loop spans 13 amino acids. This CDR3 reads CASSIGQGETQYF. The CDR3 DNA sequence: TGTGCCAGTAGTATTGGCCAGGGCGAGACCCAGTACTTC.

The chain employs TRBV28 and TRBJ1-5; D possibly corresponds to TRBD1 (5 bases). The CDR3 consists of 15 residues. Germline lookup yields CDR1 MDHEN and CDR2 SYDVKM. V was cut by 5 bases and J by 6 bases, with 17 bases left in between. Here the CDR3 DNA reads TGTGCCAGCAGTCGGGGCGGAGGAGGCAGTCAGCCCCAGCATTTT. Encoded protein: CASSRGGGGSQPQHF.

V is TRBV12-3 or TRBV12-4 and J is TRBJ2-1, with D unresolved. The CDR3 is 11 residues long. With 3 bases removed from V and 10 bases from J, the gap between germline ends came to 7 bases. The DNA for the CDR3 is TGTGCCAGCAGTTTTAGCTGGGAGCAGTTCTTC. Translation gives CASSFSWEQFF.

The chain carries TRBV2 and TRBJ2-7; D possibly corresponds to TRBD1 (6 bases). CDR3 length equals 15 residues. Germline V lookup: CDR1 SNHLY, CDR2 FYNNEI. V gave up 6 bases and J gave up 0 bases, with 15 bases separating them. The CDR3 here is CASRQGRPSSYEQYF. In DNA form, the CDR3 reads TGTGCCAGCAGACAGGGAAGGCCCAGCTCCTACGAGCAGTACTTC. Variable domain in full (rest from reference TRBV2 and TRBJ2-7): EPEVTQTPSHQVTQMGQEVILRCVPISNHLYFYWYRQILGQKVEFLVSFYNNEISEKSEIFDDQFSVERPDGSNFTLKIRSTKLEDSAMYFCASRQGRPSSYEQYFGPGTRLTVT.

This clone was seen a single time. V is TRBV4-2 and J is TRBJ1-4; weak D call: TRBD1 (5 bases). V was pared by 1 base and J by 1 base, with 13 bases between. The CDR3 totals 17 residues. Germline V gene lookup returns CDR1 LGHNA and CDR2 YNFKEQ. For the CDR3, the DNA is TGTGCCAGCAGCCAAGTCGCAGGGCGAGGAACTAATGAAAAACTGTTTTTT. This encodes CASSQVAGRGTNEKLFF.

The genes are TRBV3-1 (or the pseudogene TRBV3-2) and TRBJ2-5; TRBD2 matches at 10 bases. The CDR3 consists of 14 residues. CDR1 is LGHDT and CDR2 is YNNKEL in the germline V gene (reference sequence). V trimming: 5 bases; J trimming: 5 bases; junction bases outside the gene matches: 5. In DNA, the CDR3 is TGTGCCAGCAGCGGGAGCGGGGGGGTTGAGACCCAGTACTTC. Encoded protein: CASSGSGGVETQYF.

The chain uses TRBV7-2 and TRBJ1-2, with 9 bases matching TRBD1. The CDR3 length is 17 residues. V lost 0 bases and J lost 1; bases outside the gene matches: 6. Germline loops: CDR1 SGHTA, CDR2 FQGNSA. Here the CDR3 DNA reads TGTGCCAGCAGCTTAGCGGGCCGGGACAGGGATAACTATGGCTACACCTTC. Its translation is CASSLAGRDRDNYGYTF.